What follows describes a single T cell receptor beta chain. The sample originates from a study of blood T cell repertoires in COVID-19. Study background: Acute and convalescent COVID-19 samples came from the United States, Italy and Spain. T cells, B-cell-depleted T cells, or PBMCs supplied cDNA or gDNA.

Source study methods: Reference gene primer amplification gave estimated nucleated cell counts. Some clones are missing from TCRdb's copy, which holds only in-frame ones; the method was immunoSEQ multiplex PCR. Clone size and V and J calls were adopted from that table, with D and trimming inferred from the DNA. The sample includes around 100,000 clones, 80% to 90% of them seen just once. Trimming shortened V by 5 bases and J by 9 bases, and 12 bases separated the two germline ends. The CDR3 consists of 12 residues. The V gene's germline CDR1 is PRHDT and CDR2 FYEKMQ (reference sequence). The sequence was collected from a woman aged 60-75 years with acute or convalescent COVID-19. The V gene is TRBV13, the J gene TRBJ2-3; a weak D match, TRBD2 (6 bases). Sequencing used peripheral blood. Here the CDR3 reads CASSQWGRTQYF. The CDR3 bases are TGTGCCAGCAGCCAGTGGGGGAGGACGCAGTATTTT. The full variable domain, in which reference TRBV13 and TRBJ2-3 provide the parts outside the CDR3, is AAGVIQSPRHLIKEKRETATLKCYPIPRHDTVYWYQQGPGQDPQFLISFYEKMQSDKGSIPDRFSAQQFSDYHSELNMSSLELGDSALYFCASSQWGRTQYFGPGTRLTVL.